There are many counts of the clone carrying this TCR beta chain. It was 10 ml of fresh peripheral blood that supplied the PBMCs. Amplification yielded TCR beta CDR3 regions, with RNA transcripts as the source. First-round RT-PCR of the TCR CDR3 relied on the HTBI primer set. In TCRdb, the multiplex PCR reads were re-called with MiXCR into one record per CDR3 protein. This sample has fewer than 400,000 distinct CDR3 sequences, with approximately 16% found just once. Trimming cost V 0 bases and J 7 bases; bases outside gene matches: 10. Germline V gives CDR1 SGHVS, CDR2 FNYEAQ. CDR3 length equals 17 residues. The sample belongs to a study of T cells in Graves' hyperthyroidism and ophthalmopathy.

What was sequenced was blood. The TCR comes from a man aged 30 to 39 with Graves' hyperthyroidism. The gene calls are TRBV7-6 and TRBJ2-3, with 10 bases matching TRBD2. In DNA, the CDR3 is TGTGCCAGCAGCTTAGCGGACCCAGCGGGAGGGGTAAATACGCAGTATTTT. It codes for CASSLADPAGGVNTQYF.